This T cell receptor (beta chain) was profiled in a study of T cells in Graves' hyperthyroidism and ophthalmopathy. Study-level results: In blood, most of the thyroid clonotypes expanded above 0.001 were also present.

This clonotype was observed at least ten times. The antigen is not known. V trimming: 4 bases; J trimming: 4 bases; junction bases outside the gene matches: 8. Germline CDR1 DFQATT, CDR2 SNEGSKA (reference sequence). The length of the CDR3 is 14 residues. Amplified TCR beta CDR3 regions came from RNA transcripts. Using the HTBI primer set, a first-round RT-PCR was run on the TCR CDR3. Each CDR3 protein gets one entry after TCRdb re-called the multiplex PCR reads with MiXCR. The data contain 350,000 to 450,000 distinct CDR3 sequences, 11% to 15% of them singletons. Input material: blood. The source is a man aged 45-60 years with Graves' ophthalmopathy. V is TRBV20-1 and J is TRBJ1-1, with 8 nucleotides matching TRBD1. This chain's CDR3 is CSAKTGVLATEAFF. DNA for the CDR3: TGCAGTGCTAAGACAGGGGTACTCGCCACTGAAGCTTTCTTT.